This T cell receptor (beta chain) was retrieved from a study of monozygotic twins with inflammatory bowel disease. Making each TCR library took approximately 3,700 ng of total RNA. Each sample had eight separate cDNA synthesis reactions. Reanalyzing the 5' RACE reads, TCRdb keeps one entry per CDR3 protein, without DNA. In all, the sample yields about 450,000 distinct CDR3 sequences. The CDR3 totals 16 residues. Germline V CDR1 and CDR2: LGHNA, YSLEER. The study, taken as a whole, reports: Telling different T cell subtypes apart from each other was not possible.

Note on this clonotype: The antigen remains unidentified.

Per donor, approximately 2.6 ml of blood was collected and frozen. Sample: blood. This clonotype was obtained from a human donor with ulcerative colitis or Crohn's disease, or a healthy co-twin of an affected twin (not recorded which). The gene calls are TRBV4-3 and TRBJ2-4. This chain's CDR3 is CASSLTWVQHQNIQYF.